This TCR beta chain was captured in a study of blood T cells in healthy people across ages. Study results and caveats: Per million T cells, TCR beta diversity dropped about linearly as age rose.

Germline CDR1 is MDHEN and CDR2 is SYDVKM. Trimming pared 2 bases from V and 6 bases from J, leaving 16 bases between. The CDR3 runs to 15 residues. It was with a sample-barcoded 5' primer and a J-beta primer mix that a second PCR of roughly 7 to 12 cycles was run. MiXCR was run by TCRdb on the 5' RACE reads, yielding one entry per CDR3 protein. Of 1.5 million to 2 million distinct CDR3 sequences listed, roughly 32% were seen once; the top ten hold roughly 10%. On this clonotype: Its specificity is unknown.

This TCR came from a woman in her 30s in good health. The chain has TRBV28 and TRBJ1-2; D is unclear. The sequenced material came from blood. CDR3 sequence (DNA): TGTGCCAGCAGTTTAGTGTCAGCTGGTTTGGATGGCTACACCTTC. This sequence encodes CASSLVSAGLDGYTF.